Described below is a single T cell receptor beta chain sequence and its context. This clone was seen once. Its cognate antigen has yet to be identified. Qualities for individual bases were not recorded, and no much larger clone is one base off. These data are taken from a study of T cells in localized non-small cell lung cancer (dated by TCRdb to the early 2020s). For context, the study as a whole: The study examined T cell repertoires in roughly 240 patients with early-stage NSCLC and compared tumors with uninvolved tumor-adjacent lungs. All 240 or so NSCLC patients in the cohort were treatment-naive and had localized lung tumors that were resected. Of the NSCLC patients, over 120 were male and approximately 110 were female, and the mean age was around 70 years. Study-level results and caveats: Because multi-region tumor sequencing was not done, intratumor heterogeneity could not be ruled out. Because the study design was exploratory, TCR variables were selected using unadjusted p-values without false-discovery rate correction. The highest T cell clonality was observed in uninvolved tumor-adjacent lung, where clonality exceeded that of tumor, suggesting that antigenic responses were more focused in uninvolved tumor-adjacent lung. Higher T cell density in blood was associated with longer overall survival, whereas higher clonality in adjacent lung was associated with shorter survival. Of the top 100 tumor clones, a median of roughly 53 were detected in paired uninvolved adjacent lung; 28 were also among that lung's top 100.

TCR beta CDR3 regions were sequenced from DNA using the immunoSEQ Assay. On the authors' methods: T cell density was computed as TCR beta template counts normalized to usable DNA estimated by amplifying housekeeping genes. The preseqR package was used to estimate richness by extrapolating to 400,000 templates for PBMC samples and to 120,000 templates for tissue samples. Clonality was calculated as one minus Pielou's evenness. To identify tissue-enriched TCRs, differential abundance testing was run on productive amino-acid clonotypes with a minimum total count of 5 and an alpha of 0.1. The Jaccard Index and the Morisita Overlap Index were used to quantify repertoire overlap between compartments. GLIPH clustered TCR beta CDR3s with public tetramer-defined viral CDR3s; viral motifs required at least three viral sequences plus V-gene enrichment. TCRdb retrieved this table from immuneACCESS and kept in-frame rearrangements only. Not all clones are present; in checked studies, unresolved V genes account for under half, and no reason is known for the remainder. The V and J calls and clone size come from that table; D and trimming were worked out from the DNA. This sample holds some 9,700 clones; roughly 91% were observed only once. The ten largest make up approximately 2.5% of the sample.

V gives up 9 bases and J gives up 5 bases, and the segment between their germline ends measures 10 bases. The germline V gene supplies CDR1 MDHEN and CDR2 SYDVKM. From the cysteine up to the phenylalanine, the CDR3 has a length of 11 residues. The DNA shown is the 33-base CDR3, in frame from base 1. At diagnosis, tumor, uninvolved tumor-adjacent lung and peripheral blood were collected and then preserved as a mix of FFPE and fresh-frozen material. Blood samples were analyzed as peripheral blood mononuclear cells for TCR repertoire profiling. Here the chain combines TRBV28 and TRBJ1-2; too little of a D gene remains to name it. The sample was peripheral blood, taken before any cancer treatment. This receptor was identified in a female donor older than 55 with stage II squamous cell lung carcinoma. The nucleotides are TGTGCCAGTAGGACTGTTTATGGCTACACCTTC. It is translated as CASRTVYGYTF.